This T cell receptor beta chain was sequenced in a study of metastatic and nonmetastatic thyroid tumors (TCRdb year 2020). The study in broad terms: The researchers compared repertoires between peripheral blood samples and tumor or nodule tissue samples from patients with malignant or benign thyroid disease. Study-level results and caveats: In both blood and tumor samples, TCR beta diversity was reported to be significantly higher in malignant tumors than in benign nodules.

The germline V gene sets CDR1 to SGHNT and CDR2 to YENEEA. The CDR3 goes from the cysteine to the phenylalanine over 15 residues. Of the read, only the CDR3 DNA is kept; its 45 bases are in frame from base 1. The germline ends are 12 bases apart after V is trimmed by 1 base and J by 5 bases. This clone was picked up one time. What this receptor recognizes is not known. No clone much larger than this one lies a single base away; base qualities are absent. Evidence from a single read is weak. None of the patients had been given any treatment before thyroid surgery. Using T-cell receptor beta sequencing, the researchers looked back retrospectively at clinical samples from patients, gathered between about 2012 and 2019. The library was generated by PCR. The sequencer listed for this sample is Illumina HiSeq 4000. High-throughput sequencing was used to profile the CDR3 region of the TCR beta-chain in every patient. The published analysis was carried out like this. Drawing on CDR3 differences between clinicopathological groups, the researchers built a classifier meant to tell apart patients with distant-metastatic papillary thyroid cancer. Repertoire diversity was assessed with the Shannon index, and tumor-blood repertoire similarity with the Morisita-Horn index. TCRdb passed the public sequencing reads through fastp at Q25 and MiXCR, retaining productive beta sequences. The V and J calls and clone size come from TCRdb's table, not from the authors' own analysis. For this sample the table gives some 16,000 clones, of which more than 20% were detected only once. The biggest ten clones account for approximately 13% of the sample.

The chain uses TRBV11-3 and TRBJ2-1; the D gene cannot be resolved reliably. This receptor was identified in a male donor with papillary thyroid cancer or a benign thyroid nodule (not recorded which). Some clones in this sample may be carry-over from other donors' samples. Sequenced: tumor tissue. The nucleotide sequence is TGTGCCAGCAGCTTAGGTTCAGTGAGAAACAATGAGCAGTTCTTC. Its protein product is CASSLGSVRNNEQFF.